This T cell receptor (beta chain) was captured in a study of HIV-infected children after antiretroviral therapy interruption. Overall study context: All children had CD4+ count above 500 and viral load below 50 copies/ml.

V trimming: 6 bases; J trimming: 1 base; junction bases outside the gene matches: 13. The CDR3 runs 17 residues. Germline values: CDR1 MDHEN, CDR2 SYDVKM. The treatment: PENTA 11 planned treatment interruption arm or continuous ART arm. At least 5 million viable PBMCs were required per cryopreserved sample. Unique molecular identifiers were included in an RNA-based 3' RACE TCR library. Each CDR3 protein is one row after TCRdb ran MiXCR on the 3' RACE reads. The sample includes about 15,000 distinct CDR3 sequences, about 3.7% seen only once; the top ten take around 5%. Study-level findings and limits: After treatment interruption started, naive CD4+ CDR3 overlap across time points dropped. The Gini coefficient of naive CD4+ repertoires rose, returning to baseline by 3 years.

This clonotype has a count of ten or more. Its target is unknown. Sequences were derived from CD45RA+ CD4+ T cells from PBMCs, sampled from a donor given antiretroviral therapy, either interrupted or continuous. Described subset: naive CD4+ CD45RA+ CD45RO- T cells. This TCR was sampled from a child between 2 and 17 years old with HIV. V is TRBV28 and J is TRBJ1-1, with 8 positions matching TRBD1. The CDR3 DNA sequence: TGTGCCAGCAGGCCAGTCCCGGGACAGGATTGGAACACTGAAGCTTTCTTT. The encoded protein is CASRPVPGQDWNTEAFF.